A single TCR beta chain is shown here with its context. The data belong to a study of CD8+ T cells in alopecia areata. Study summary: Treated patients were given oral tofacitinib, which was dosed at 5 to 10 mg twice daily.

After isolation, RNA underwent reverse transcription to generate cDNA as the sequencing template. The table came from immunoSEQ multiplex PCR; TCRdb's copy has only in-frame clones and leaves some out. Counted here are 150,000 to 180,000 clones, approximately 53% occurring once; the ten biggest clones make up roughly 21%. Trimming took 4 bases from V and 3 from J, leaving 18 bases between them. This CDR3 is 15 amino acids long. Germline CDR1 is GTSNPN and CDR2 is SVGIG (reference sequence). Punch biopsies of lesional scalp, plus peripheral blood, were taken from alopecia areata patients. The rearrangement joins TRBV30 to TRBJ1-2; weak D call: TRBD1 (5 bases). The clonotype was recovered from a human donor with alopecia areata. Here the sequenced sample was CD8+ T cells sorted from blood, taken at week 0. CDR3 sequence (DNA): TGTGCCTGGAACGGGGCACCGCCACAGGACTATGGCTACACCTTC. Translated, it gives CAWNGAPPQDYGYTF.